A selection of T cell receptor beta chains follows, all from one sample in a study of cytomegalovirus exposure and HLA in healthy donors. Profiling relied on immunoSEQ multiplex PCR, and the TCRdb table lists in-frame clones only, not all of them. The top ten hold approximately 2% of the sample, which has hundreds of thousands of clones, around 87% seen once. The sample was PBMCs. Receptors originate from a woman aged 18-29 years in good health and CMV-seropositive. CDR3s include the opening cysteine and the closing phenylalanine or tryptophan. D genes are given only for firm matches. Expanded clones are given a class, and other clones once, few, many or no size at all.

TRBV6-1	-	TRBJ1-1	TRBD1	CASKVRGTLDTEAFF	TGTGCCAGCAAGGTCAGGGGGACATTGGACACTGAAGCTTTCTTT
TRBV10-2	-	TRBJ2-5	-	CASSEPGQETQYF	TGCGCCAGCAGTGAGCCGGGGCAAGAGACCCAGTACTTC
TRBV7-8	-	TRBJ2-3	TRBD2	CASSSTSGVTDTQYF	TGTGCCAGCAGCTCTACTAGCGGTGTCACAGATACGCAGTATTTT
TRBV5-1	-	TRBJ1-1	-	CASSNTGTNQAFF	TGCGCCAGCAGCAACACGGGGACAAACCAAGCTTTCTTT
TRBV6-1	once	TRBJ2-7	TRBD2	CASSESLAGAAYEQYF	TGTGCCAGCAGTGAGAGCCTAGCGGGGGCTGCCTACGAGCAGTACTTC
TRBV27	-	TRBJ1-2	-	CASSPWDSNYGYTF	TGTGCCAGCAGTCCCTGGGACTCGAACTATGGCTACACCTTC
TRBV30	once	TRBJ1-3	TRBD1	CAWSVDRGIGNTIYF	TGTGCCTGGAGTGTAGACAGGGGTATTGGAAACACCATATATTTT
TRBV5-1	-	TRBJ2-7	-	CASSLQGVEQYF	TGCGCCAGCAGCTTGCAAGGGGTCGAGCAGTACTTC
TRBV18	-	TRBJ2-7	-	CASSSRTGEQYF	TGTGCCAGCTCATCCCGGACGGGAGAGCAGTACTTC
TRBV6-4	-	TRBJ2-1	-	CASSASPLGRLFF	TGTGCCAGCAGCGCGTCCCCCCTAGGGAGGCTGTTCTTC
TRBV4-1	-	TRBJ2-7	-	CASSQVQGSYEQYF	TGCGCCAGCAGCCAAGTCCAGGGATCTTACGAGCAGTACTTC
TRBV5-1	-	TRBJ2-1	-	CASSYSGSYNEQFF	TGCGCCAGCAGCTATAGCGGATCCTACAATGAGCAGTTCTTC
TRBV5-6	-	TRBJ2-3	TRBD2	CASSLALAGGGDTQYF	TGTGCCAGCAGCTTGGCTTTAGCGGGAGGTGGGGATACGCAGTATTTT
TRBV6-6	-	TRBJ2-7	-	CASSYSDRLYEQYF	TGTGCCAGCAGTTACTCTGATAGATTATACGAGCAGTACTTC
TRBV30	-	TRBJ1-1	-	CAWSGGWWRLEAFF	TGTGCCTGGAGTGGGGGCTGGTGGAGACTTGAAGCTTTCTTT
TRBV30	-	TRBJ2-2	-	CAWGSSGELFF	TGTGCCTGGGGGAGTTCAGGGGAGCTGTTTTTT
TRBV6-1	-	TRBJ1-1	TRBD1	CASSVGQGNTEAFF	TGTGCCAGCAGTGTGGGACAGGGGAACACTGAAGCTTTCTTT
TRBV4-2	-	TRBJ2-1	TRBD1	CASSQGGIGGTGLDEQFF	TGTGCCAGCAGCCAAGGTGGCATAGGAGGGACAGGGCTTGATGAGCAGTTCTTC
TRBV28	-	TRBJ1-4	-	CASGTGNFNEKLFF	TGTGCCAGCGGAACAGGGAACTTTAATGAAAAACTGTTTTTT
TRBV5-1	-	TRBJ2-7	-	CASSLLAGKTYEQYF	TGCGCCAGCAGCTTGCTGGCGGGAAAGACCTACGAGCAGTACTTC
TRBV21-1	-	TRBJ2-3	-	CASSKEASGSTDTQYF	TGTGCCAGCAGCAAAGAGGCTAGCGGGAGCACAGATACGCAGTATTTT
TRBV29-1	-	TRBJ1-1	TRBD1	CSVRTGTISGAFF	TGCAGCGTGCGGACAGGGACTATAAGTGGAGCTTTCTTT
TRBV30	-	TRBJ1-1	-	CAWSVGGGTQAFF	TGTGCCTGGAGTGTGGGCGGGGGGACCCAAGCTTTCTTT
TRBV19	once	TRBJ2-7	-	CASSIGTGYYEQYF	TGTGCCAGTAGTATCGGAACGGGATACTACGAGCAGTACTTC
TRBV30	-	TRBJ2-7	-	CAWSVGGTLLGYEQYF	TGTGCCTGGAGTGTAGGAGGGACGCTCCTGGGTTACGAGCAGTACTTC
TRBV27	-	TRBJ2-1	-	CASSFGTWGDEQFF	TGTGCCAGCAGTTTCGGGACTTGGGGGGATGAGCAGTTCTTC
TRBV6-5	-	TRBJ1-1	-	CASSYRGGGTEAFF	TGTGCCAGCAGTTACCGGGGTGGGGGGACTGAAGCTTTCTTT
TRBV5-1	-	TRBJ1-4	-	CASSPAEAFNEKLFF	TGCGCCAGCAGCCCCGCCGAAGCCTTTAATGAAAAACTGTTTTTT
TRBV4-2	-	TRBJ1-2	-	CASSQAGGGHYGYTF	TGTGCCAGCAGCCAAGCTGGCGGGGGACACTATGGCTACACCTTC
TRBV29-1	-	TRBJ2-7	-	CSVRQDENFYEQYF	TGCAGCGTGCGACAGGACGAAAACTTTTACGAGCAGTACTTC
TRBV28	-	TRBJ1-2	-	CASSLADYGYTF	TGTGCCAGCAGTTTAGCGGACTATGGCTACACCTTC
TRBV5-1	-	TRBJ1-4	TRBD1	CASSDNRQGLITNEKLFF	TGCGCCAGCAGCGACAACCGACAGGGGTTGATAACTAATGAAAAACTGTTTTTT
TRBV15	-	TRBJ1-4	-	CATSRPLEGFVNEKLFF	TGTGCCACCAGCAGGCCTTTGGAGGGATTTGTTAATGAAAAACTGTTTTTT
TRBV4-1	-	TRBJ2-1	TRBD1	CASSQAYGDRGSYNEQFF	TGCGCCAGCAGCCAAGCCTACGGGGACAGGGGTTCCTACAATGAGCAGTTCTTC
TRBV9	-	TRBJ1-3	TRBD1	CASSVSGQGAGWSGNTIYF	TGTGCCAGCAGCGTATCGGGACAGGGGGCAGGCTGGTCTGGAAACACCATATATTTT
TRBV7-7	-	TRBJ2-5	-	CASSLAVGGETQYF	TGTGCCAGCAGCTTAGCGGTAGGGGGAGAGACCCAGTACTTC
TRBV29-1	-	TRBJ2-1	-	CSVVGDSLYNEQFF	TGCAGCGTTGTAGGGGACTCCTTATACAATGAGCAGTTCTTC
TRBV27	-	TRBJ2-7	-	CASSWRTDGEYEQYF	TGTGCCAGCAGCTGGCGGACGGACGGGGAATACGAGCAGTACTTC
TRBV29-1	-	TRBJ2-7	TRBD2	CSVEPGLAGGPWEQYF	TGCAGCGTTGAACCGGGACTAGCGGGAGGGCCTTGGGAGCAGTACTTC